This T cell receptor beta chain was recorded in a study of a mutant IDH1 vaccine in newly diagnosed glioma. Study context: The therapy given earlier, which was standard therapy, consisted of radiotherapy, temozolomide, or both, and most of the patients received both.

Germline V gene lookup returns CDR1 KGHSH and CDR2 LQKENI. Trimming cost V 2 bases and J 1 base; bases outside gene matches: 4. The length of the CDR3 is 15 residues. Libraries were prepared by immunoSEQ multiplex PCR; TCRdb keeps only in-frame clonotypes and omits some of them. The sample has about 34,000 clones; around 83% are singletons. Time point specified: baseline, week 1 (first vaccination visit). Treatment denoted: pre-vaccination baseline after standard-of-care therapy. This clone was counted only a few times. The chain joins TRBV18 to TRBJ1-1; 7 nucleotides match TRBD1. This receptor was taken from a man aged 45-60 years with glioma. Some clones in this sample may be carry-over from other donors' samples. The specimen comprised peripheral blood mononuclear cells (PBMCs), sampled from a glioma patient treated with radiotherapy, temozolomide or both. CDR3: CASSPRTGGNTEAFF. CDR3 DNA: TGTGCCAGCTCACCAAGGACAGGAGGGAACACTGAAGCTTTCTTT. The whole variable domain, filled in from reference TRBV18 and TRBJ1-1, reads NAGVMQNPRHLVRRRGQEARLRCSPMKGHSHVYWYRQLPEEGLKFMVYLQKENIIDESGMPKERFSAEFPKEGPSILRIQQVVRGDSAAYFCASSPRTGGNTEAFFGQGTRLTVV.